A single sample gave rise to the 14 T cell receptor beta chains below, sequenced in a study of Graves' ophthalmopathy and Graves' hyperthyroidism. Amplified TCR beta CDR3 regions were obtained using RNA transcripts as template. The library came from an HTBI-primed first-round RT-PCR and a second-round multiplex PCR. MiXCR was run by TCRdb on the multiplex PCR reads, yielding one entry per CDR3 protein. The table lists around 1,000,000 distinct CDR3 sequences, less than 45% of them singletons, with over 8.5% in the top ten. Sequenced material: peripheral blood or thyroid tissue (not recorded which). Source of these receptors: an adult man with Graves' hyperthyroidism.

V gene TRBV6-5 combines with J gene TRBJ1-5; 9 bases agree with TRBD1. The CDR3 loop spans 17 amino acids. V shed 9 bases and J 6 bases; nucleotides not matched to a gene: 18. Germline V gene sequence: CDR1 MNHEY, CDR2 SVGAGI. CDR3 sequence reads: CASLEPMGQGAFQPQHF. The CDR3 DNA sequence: TGTGCCAGTCTGGAACCGATGGGACAGGGAGCTTTTCAGCCCCAGCATTTT.

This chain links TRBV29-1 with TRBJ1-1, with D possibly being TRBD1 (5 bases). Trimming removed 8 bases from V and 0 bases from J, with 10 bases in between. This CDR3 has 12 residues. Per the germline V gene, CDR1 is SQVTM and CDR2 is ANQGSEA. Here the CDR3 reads CSLGGVNTEAFF. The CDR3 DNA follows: TGCAGCTTAGGAGGGGTGAACACTGAAGCTTTCTTT.

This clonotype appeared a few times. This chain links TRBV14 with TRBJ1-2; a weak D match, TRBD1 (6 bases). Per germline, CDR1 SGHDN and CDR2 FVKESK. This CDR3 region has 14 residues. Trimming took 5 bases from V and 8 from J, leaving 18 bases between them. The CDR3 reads CASSSPRGGGGYTF. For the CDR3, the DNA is TGTGCCAGCAGCTCACCCAGGGGCGGCGGGGGCTACACCTTC. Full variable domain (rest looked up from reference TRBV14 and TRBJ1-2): EAGVTQFPSHSVIEKGQTVTLRCDPISGHDNLYWYRRVMGKEIKFLLHFVKESKQDESGMPNNRFLAERTGGTYSTLKVQPAELEDSGVYFCASSSPRGGGGYTFGSGTRLTVV.

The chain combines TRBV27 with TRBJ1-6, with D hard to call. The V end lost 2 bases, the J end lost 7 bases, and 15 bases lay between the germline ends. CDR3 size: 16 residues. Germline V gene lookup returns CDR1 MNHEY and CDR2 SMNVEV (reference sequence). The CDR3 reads CASSLSPTPRNSPLHF. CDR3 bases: TGTGCCAGCAGTTTAAGTCCCACCCCGCGAAATTCACCCCTCCACTTT.

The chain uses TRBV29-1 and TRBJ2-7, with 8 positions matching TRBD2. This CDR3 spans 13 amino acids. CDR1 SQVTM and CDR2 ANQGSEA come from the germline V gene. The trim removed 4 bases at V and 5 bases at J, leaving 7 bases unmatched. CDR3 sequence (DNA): TGCAGCGTTGCGGGAGGGGCGGCCCACGAGCAGTACTTC. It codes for CSVAGGAAHEQYF.

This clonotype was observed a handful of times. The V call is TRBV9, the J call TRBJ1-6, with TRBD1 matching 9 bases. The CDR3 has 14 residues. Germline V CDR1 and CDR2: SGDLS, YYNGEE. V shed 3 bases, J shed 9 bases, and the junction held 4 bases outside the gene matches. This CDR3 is CASSGGQGSSPLHF. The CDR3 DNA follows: TGTGCCAGCAGCGGCGGACAGGGGTCTTCACCCCTCCACTTT. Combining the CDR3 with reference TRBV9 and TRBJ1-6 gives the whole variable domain DSGVTQTPKHLITATGQRVTLRCSPRSGDLSVYWYQQSLDQGLQFLIQYYNGEERAKGNILERFSAQQFPDLHSELNLSSLELGDSALYFCASSGGQGSSPLHFGNGTRLTVT.

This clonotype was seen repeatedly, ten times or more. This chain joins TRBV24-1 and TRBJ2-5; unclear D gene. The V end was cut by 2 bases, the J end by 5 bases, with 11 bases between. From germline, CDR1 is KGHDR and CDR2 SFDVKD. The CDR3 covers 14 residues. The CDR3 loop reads CATSDWWLGETQYF. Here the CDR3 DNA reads TGTGCCACCAGTGATTGGTGGCTGGGGGAGACCCAGTACTTC.

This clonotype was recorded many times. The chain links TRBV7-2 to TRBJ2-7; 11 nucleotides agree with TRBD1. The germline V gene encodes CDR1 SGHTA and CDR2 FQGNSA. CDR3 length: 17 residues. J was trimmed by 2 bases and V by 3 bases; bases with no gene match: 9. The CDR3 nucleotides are TGTGCCAGCAGCTTGCGGACAGGGGGCTTCCCCCCCTACGAGCAGTACTTC. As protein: CASSLRTGGFPPYEQYF.

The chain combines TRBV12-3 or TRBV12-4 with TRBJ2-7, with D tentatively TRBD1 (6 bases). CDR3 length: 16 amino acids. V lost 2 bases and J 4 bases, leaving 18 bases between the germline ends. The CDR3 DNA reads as TGTGCCAGCAGTTTAAAGGTCGGGCAGGGGCTATACGAGCAGTACTTC. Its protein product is CASSLKVGQGLYEQYF.

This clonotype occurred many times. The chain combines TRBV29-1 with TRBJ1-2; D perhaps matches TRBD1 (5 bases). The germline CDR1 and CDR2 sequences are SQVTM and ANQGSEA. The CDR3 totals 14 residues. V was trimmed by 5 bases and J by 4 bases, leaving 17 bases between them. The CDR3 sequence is CSVLRQGISYGYTF. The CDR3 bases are TGCAGCGTTCTGAGGCAGGGTATCAGCTATGGCTACACCTTC.

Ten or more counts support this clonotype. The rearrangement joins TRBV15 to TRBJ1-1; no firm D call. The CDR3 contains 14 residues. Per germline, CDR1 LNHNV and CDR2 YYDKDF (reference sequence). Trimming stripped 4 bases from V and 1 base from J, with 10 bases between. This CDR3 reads CATSTPARNTEAFF. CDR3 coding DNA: TGTGCCACCAGCACTCCGGCTAGGAACACTGAAGCTTTCTTT. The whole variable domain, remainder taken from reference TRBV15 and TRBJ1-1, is DAMVIQNPRYQVTQFGKPVTLSCSQTLNHNVMYWYQQKSSQAPKLLFHYYDKDFNNEADTPDNFQSRRPNTSFCFLDIRSPGLGDTAMYLCATSTPARNTEAFFGQGTRLTVV.

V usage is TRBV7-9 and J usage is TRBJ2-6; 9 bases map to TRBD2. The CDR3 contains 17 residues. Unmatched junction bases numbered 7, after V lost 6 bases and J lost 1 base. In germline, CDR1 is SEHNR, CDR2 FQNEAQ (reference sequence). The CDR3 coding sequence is TGTGCCAGCAGGTCGACTAGCGGCCTTTCTGGGGCCAACGTCCTGACTTTC. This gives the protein CASRSTSGLSGANVLTF.

The CDR3 region has the DNA TGTGCCACCAGCACCGGGACAGGGTCCCTTTACGAGCAGTACTTC. It specifies CATSTGTGSLYEQYF. The chain links TRBV15 to TRBJ2-7; 9 bases are shared with TRBD1. The CDR3 is 15 residues long. The V segment lost 4 bases and the J segment 4 bases; nucleotides outside the gene matches: 8. Germline V gene lookup returns CDR1 LNHNV and CDR2 YYDKDF (reference sequence).

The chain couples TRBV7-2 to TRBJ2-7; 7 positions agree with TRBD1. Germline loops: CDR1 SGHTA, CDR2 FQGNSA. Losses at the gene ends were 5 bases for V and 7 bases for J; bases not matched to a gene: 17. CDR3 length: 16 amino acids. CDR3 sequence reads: CASSLSPPGGGNEQYF. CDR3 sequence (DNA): TGTGCCAGCAGCCTAAGCCCCCCAGGGGGTGGCAATGAGCAGTACTTC.